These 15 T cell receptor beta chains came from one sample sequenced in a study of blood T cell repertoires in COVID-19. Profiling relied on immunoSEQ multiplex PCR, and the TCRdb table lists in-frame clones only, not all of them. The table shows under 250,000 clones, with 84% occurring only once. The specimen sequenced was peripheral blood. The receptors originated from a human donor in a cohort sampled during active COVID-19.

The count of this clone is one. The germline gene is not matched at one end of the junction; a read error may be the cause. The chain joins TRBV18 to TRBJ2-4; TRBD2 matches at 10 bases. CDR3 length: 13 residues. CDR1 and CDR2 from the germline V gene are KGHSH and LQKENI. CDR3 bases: TGTGCCAGCTCACCGGATTTAGCGGGAGGAGGGAACTTC. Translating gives CASSPDLAGGGNF.

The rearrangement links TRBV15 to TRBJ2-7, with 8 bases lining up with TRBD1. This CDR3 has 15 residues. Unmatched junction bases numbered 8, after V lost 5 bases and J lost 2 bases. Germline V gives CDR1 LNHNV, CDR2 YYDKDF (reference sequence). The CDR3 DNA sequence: TGTGCCACCAGCGAGGGGACAGGAATAGCCTACGAGCAGTACTTC. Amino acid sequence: CATSEGTGIAYEQYF.

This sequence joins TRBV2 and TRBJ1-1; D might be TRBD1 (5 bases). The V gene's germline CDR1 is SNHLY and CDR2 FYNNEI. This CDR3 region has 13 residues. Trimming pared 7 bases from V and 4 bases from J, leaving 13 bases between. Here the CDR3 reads CASTPQGATEAFF. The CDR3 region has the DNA TGTGCCAGCACCCCTCAGGGTGCCACTGAAGCTTTCTTT.

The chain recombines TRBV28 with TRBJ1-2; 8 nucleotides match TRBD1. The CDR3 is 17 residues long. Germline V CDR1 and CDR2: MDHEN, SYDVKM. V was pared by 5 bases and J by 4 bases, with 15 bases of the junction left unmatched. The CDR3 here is CASSLVPGGQGSYGYTF. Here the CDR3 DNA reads TGTGCCAGCAGTCTAGTACCGGGAGGACAGGGCTCCTATGGCTACACCTTC.

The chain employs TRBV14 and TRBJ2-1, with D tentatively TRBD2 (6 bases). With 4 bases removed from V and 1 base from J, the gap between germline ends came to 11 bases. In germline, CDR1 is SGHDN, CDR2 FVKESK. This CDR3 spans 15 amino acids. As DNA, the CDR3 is TGTGCCAGCAGCCTTCTAGGAGGGTCCTACAATGAGCAGTTCTTC. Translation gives CASSLLGGSYNEQFF.

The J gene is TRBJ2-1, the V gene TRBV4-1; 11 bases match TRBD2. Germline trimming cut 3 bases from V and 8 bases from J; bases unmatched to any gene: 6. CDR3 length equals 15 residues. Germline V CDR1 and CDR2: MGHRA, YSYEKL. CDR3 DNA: TGCGCCAGCAGCCACCTGGGACTAGCGGCGGATGAGCAGTTCTTC. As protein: CASSHLGLAADEQFF.

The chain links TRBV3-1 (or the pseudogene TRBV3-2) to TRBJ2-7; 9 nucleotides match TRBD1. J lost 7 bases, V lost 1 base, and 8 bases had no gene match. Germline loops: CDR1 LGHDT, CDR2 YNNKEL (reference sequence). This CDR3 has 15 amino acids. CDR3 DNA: TGTGCCAGCAGCCAAGGCAACCACAGGGGGCTTGAGCAGTACTTC. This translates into CASSQGNHRGLEQYF.

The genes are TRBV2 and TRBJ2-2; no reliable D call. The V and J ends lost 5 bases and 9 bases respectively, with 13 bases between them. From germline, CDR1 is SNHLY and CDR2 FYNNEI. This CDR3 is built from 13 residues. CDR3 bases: TGTGCCAGCAGTCCTATAACCCTCCGGGAGCTGTTTTTT. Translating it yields CASSPITLRELFF.

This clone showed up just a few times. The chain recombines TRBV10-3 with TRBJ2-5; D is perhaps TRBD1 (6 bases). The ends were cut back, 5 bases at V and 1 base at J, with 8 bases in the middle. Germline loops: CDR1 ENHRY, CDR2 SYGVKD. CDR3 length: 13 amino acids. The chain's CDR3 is CAISQGTQETQYF. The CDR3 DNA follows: TGTGCCATCAGTCAGGGGACCCAAGAGACCCAGTACTTC.

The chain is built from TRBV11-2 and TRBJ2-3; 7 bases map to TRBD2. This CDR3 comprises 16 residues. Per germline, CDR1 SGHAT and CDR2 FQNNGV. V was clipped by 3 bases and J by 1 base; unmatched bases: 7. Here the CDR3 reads CASSFLAGARTDTQYF. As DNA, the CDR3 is TGTGCCAGCAGCTTTCTTGCGGGAGCTCGCACAGATACGCAGTATTTT.

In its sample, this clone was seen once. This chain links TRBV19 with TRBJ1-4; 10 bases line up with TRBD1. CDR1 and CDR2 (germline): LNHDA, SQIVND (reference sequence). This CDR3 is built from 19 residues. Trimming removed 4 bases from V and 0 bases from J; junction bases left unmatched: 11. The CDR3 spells CASSSRHGTGDTTNEKLFF. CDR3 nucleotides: TGTGCCAGTAGTAGTCGGCACGGGACAGGGGACACAACTAATGAAAAACTGTTTTTT. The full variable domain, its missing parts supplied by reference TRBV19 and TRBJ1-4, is DGGITQSPKYLFRKEGQNVTLSCEQNLNHDAMYWYRQDPGQGLRLIYYSQIVNDFQKGDIAEGYSVSREKKESFPLTVTSAQKNPTAFYLCASSSRHGTGDTTNEKLFFGSGTQLSVL.

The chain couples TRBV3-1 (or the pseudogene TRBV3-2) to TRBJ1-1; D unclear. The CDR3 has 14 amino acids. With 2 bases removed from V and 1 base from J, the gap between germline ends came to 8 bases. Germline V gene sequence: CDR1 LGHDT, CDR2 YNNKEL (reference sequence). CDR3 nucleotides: TGTGCCAGCAGCCAACGGGCGGGGAACACTGAAGCTTTCTTT. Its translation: CASSQRAGNTEAFF.

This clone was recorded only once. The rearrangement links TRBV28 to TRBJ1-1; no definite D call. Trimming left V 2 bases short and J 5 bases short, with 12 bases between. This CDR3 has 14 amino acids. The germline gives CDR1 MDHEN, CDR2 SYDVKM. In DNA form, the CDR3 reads TGTGCCAGCAGTTTAATAGGCAGGTTGACTGAAGCTTTCTTT. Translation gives CASSLIGRLTEAFF. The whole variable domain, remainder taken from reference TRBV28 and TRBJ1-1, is DVKVTQSSRYLVKRTGEKVFLECVQDMDHENMFWYRQDPGLGLRLIYFSYDVKMKEKGDIPEGYSVSREKKERFSLILESASTNQTSMYLCASSLIGRLTEAFFGQGTRLTVV.

CDR3 sequence reads: CASSASGTSGSEQYF. CDR3 in DNA: TGTGCCAGCAGCGCCTCCGGGACTAGCGGGAGCGAGCAGTACTTC. V is TRBV9 and J is TRBJ2-7; 14 bases fit TRBD2. V lost 3 bases, J lost 6 bases, and 5 bases stayed unmatched. Per the germline V gene, CDR1 is SGDLS and CDR2 is YYNGEE. The CDR3 spans 15 residues.

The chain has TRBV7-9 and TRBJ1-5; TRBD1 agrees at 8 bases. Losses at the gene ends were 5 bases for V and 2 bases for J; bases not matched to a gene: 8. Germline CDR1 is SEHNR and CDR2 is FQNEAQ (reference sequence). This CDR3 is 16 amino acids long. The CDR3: CASSLDRGEGNQPQHF. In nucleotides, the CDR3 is TGTGCCAGCAGCCTCGACAGGGGAGAGGGCAATCAGCCCCAGCATTTT.